What follows are 9 T cell receptor beta chains derived from one specimen sequenced in a study of cytomegalovirus exposure and HLA in healthy donors. 60 Vbeta and 13 Jbeta primers were used in PCR. TCRdb's table, derived via immunoSEQ multiplex PCR, lists solely in-frame clones and lacks some. The table includes 160,000 or so clones, roughly four fifths detected once. Sequencing was performed on PBMCs. The receptors originated from a man in his forties or fifties in good health and CMV-seropositive.

V is TRBV18 and J is TRBJ2-7; 11 bases map to TRBD1. CDR1 KGHSH and CDR2 LQKENI come from the germline V gene. V shed 2 bases and J 3 bases; nucleotides not matched to a gene: 3. This CDR3 has 15 amino acids. The CDR3 sequence: CASSPGTGGIYEQYF. CDR3 bases: TGTGCCAGCTCACCAGGGACAGGGGGAATCTACGAGCAGTACTTC. Full variable domain (rest looked up from reference TRBV18 and TRBJ2-7): NAGVMQNPRHLVRRRGQEARLRCSPMKGHSHVYWYRQLPEEGLKFMVYLQKENIIDESGMPKERFSAEFPKEGPSILRIQQVVRGDSAAYFCASSPGTGGIYEQYFGPGTRLTVT.

This sequence joins TRBV5-5 and TRBJ2-1, with 14 bases matching TRBD2. CDR1 SGHKS and CDR2 YYEKEE come from the germline V gene (reference sequence). This CDR3 is built from 16 residues. J was trimmed by 7 bases and V by 4 bases; bases with no gene match: 7. The CDR3 coding sequence is TGTGCCAGCAGCCAAGGACTAGCGGGGGGTTGGAATGAGCAGTTCTTC. This codes for CASSQGLAGGWNEQFF.

The V and J genes are TRBV10-1 and TRBJ1-3; 8 bases align to TRBD1. CDR3 length: 16 residues. Germline trimming cut 9 bases from V and 2 bases from J; bases unmatched to any gene: 12. Germline-derived CDR1 and CDR2 are WNHNN and SYGVQD (reference sequence). CDR3 in amino acids: CASAPGGLGPGNTIYF. The CDR3 nucleotides read TGCGCCAGTGCGCCAGGGGGCTTGGGTCCTGGAAACACCATATATTTT.

This chain connects TRBV7-3 to TRBJ2-5, with TRBD2 identical over 8 bases. Germline CDR1 reads SGHTA; CDR2 reads FQGTGA. J gave up 0 bases and V 1 base, and 1 base lay outside the gene matches. The CDR3 spans 15 residues. CDR3 sequence reads: CASSLSGGNQETQYF. The CDR3 DNA follows: TGTGCCAGCAGCTTAAGCGGGGGGAACCAAGAGACCCAGTACTTC.

In DNA, the CDR3 is TGTGCCAGCAGCTTCCTCAACTCTTATGGCTACACCTTC. It encodes CASSFLNSYGYTF. This chain joins TRBV5-4 and TRBJ1-2; no firm D call. The length of the CDR3 is 13 residues. The germline V gene has CDR1 SGHNT and CDR2 YYREEE (reference sequence). Trimming left V 2 bases short and J 5 bases short, with 10 bases between.

This chain joins TRBV6-5 and TRBJ1-1, with 7 bases identical to TRBD1. V lost 5 bases and J lost 4; bases outside the gene matches: 4. Germline loops: CDR1 MNHEY, CDR2 SVGAGI. The CDR3 has 13 residues. CDR3 sequence: CASSARGPTEAFF. The CDR3 DNA follows: TGTGCCAGCAGTGCGAGGGGGCCCACTGAAGCTTTCTTT.

The chain links TRBV5-8 to TRBJ2-7; possibly TRBD2 for D (6 bases). Looked up from germline, CDR1 is SGHTS and CDR2 is YDEGEE. V was clipped by 2 bases and J by 4 bases, with 10 bases between them. The length of the CDR3 is 13 residues. The CDR3 region is CASSLSGAYEQYF. CDR3 DNA sequence: TGTGCCAGCAGCTTATCGGGAGCTTACGAGCAGTACTTC.

The chain couples TRBV7-2 to TRBJ1-5; 7 nucleotides align to TRBD1. J gave up 0 bases and V 5 bases, and 7 bases lay outside the gene matches. The CDR3 contains 16 residues. CDR1 and CDR2 (germline): SGHTA, FQGNSA. The CDR3 reads CASSTGQPYSNQPQHF. CDR3 bases: TGTGCCAGCAGCACGGGACAGCCCTATAGCAATCAGCCCCAGCATTTT.

The rearrangement uses TRBV7-8 and TRBJ2-7; 7 bases agree with TRBD1. After removal of 4 bases from V and 4 bases from J, the junction contained 13 bases not matched to a gene. The CDR3 has 16 residues. CDR1 and CDR2 (germline): SGHVS, FQNEAQ. The CDR3 DNA reads as TGTGCCAGCAGCTCTGGAAGGGACAGATCACCTTACGAGCAGTACTTC. As protein: CASSSGRDRSPYEQYF. Supplemented by reference TRBV7-8 and TRBJ2-7, the full variable domain reads GAGVSQSPRYKVAKRGQDVALRCDPISGHVSLFWYQQALGQGPEFLTYFQNEAQLDKSGLPSDRFFAERPEGSVSTLKIQRTQQEDSAVYLCASSSGRDRSPYEQYFGPGTRLTVT.